Below are 26 T cell receptor beta chains sequenced from a single sample in a study of shared clonotypes between healthy human individuals. Some clones are missing from TCRdb's copy, which holds only in-frame ones; the method was immunoSEQ multiplex PCR. Among approximately 2.3 million clones listed, about 92% were seen once. The sequencing sample was made of naive CD4+ T cells from PBMCs. As to subset: CD45RA+ positively selected. The source is a man aged 18 to 29 in good health. Some clones in this sample may be carry-over from other donors' samples.

Only a few counts were recorded for this clone. The rearrangement links TRBV30 to TRBJ1-1; perhaps TRBD1 as D (5 bases). Germline lookup yields CDR1 GTSNPN and CDR2 SVGIG (reference sequence). Trimming removed 3 bases at V and 1 base at J, with 15 bases between. The CDR3 runs to 15 residues. CDR3 sequence reads: CAWRAPGLRNTEAFF. DNA for the CDR3: TGTGCCTGGAGGGCACCGGGACTTCGGAACACTGAAGCTTTCTTT.

The rearrangement links TRBV30 to TRBJ2-5; 8 bases map to TRBD2. CDR1 is GTSNPN, CDR2 SVGIG, per germline (reference sequence). The CDR3 loop spans 16 amino acids. With V trimmed by 5 bases and J by 6 bases, 17 bases remained unmatched. Written as DNA, the CDR3 is TGTGCCTGGTCCCTCGGTCTCGGGGGGGTTTCAAAGACCCAGTACTTC. This encodes CAWSLGLGGVSKTQYF.

In DNA form, the CDR3 reads TGTGCCAGTAGTAGTGGTCTATCCTCCTACAATGAGCAGTTCTTC. Translated, it gives CASSSGLSSYNEQFF. The chain carries TRBV19 and TRBJ2-1; no reliable D call. The CDR3 extends over 15 amino acids. Germline CDR1 reads LNHDA; CDR2 reads SQIVND (reference sequence). V was pared by 4 bases and J by 0 bases, with 10 bases between.

The gene calls are TRBV6-5 and TRBJ2-7, with 8 bases fitting TRBD2. This CDR3 is 15 amino acids long. CDR1 is MNHEY and CDR2 is SVGAGI in the germline V gene. V lost 2 bases and J lost 1; bases outside the gene matches: 4. CDR3 in DNA: TGTGCCAGCAGTTACGGTGTAGCGGGATCCTACGAGCAGTACTTC. This translates into CASSYGVAGSYEQYF.

This chain links TRBV18 with TRBJ2-2; D is perhaps TRBD1 (6 bases). CDR1 and CDR2 from the germline V gene are KGHSH and LQKENI. Trimming removed 8 bases at V and 6 bases at J, with 16 bases between. This CDR3 spans 14 amino acids. CDR3 sequence (DNA): TGTGCCAGCACAAAAAATACAGGGTCCGGGGAGCTGTTTTTT. It specifies CASTKNTGSGELFF.

V usage is TRBV7-8 and J usage is TRBJ2-2; 10 bases align to TRBD2. The J segment lost 4 bases and the V segment lost 2 bases, leaving 10 bases of the junction unmatched. This CDR3 is 18 amino acids long. CDR1 SGHVS and CDR2 FQNEAQ come from the germline V gene. This CDR3 reads CASSLSISGRYGTGELFF. CDR3 nucleotide sequence: TGTGCCAGCAGCTTATCGATTAGCGGGAGGTACGGCACCGGGGAGCTGTTTTTT.

The genes are TRBV5-1 and TRBJ1-1; D remains unclear. Germline V gene data show CDR1 as SGHRS and CDR2 as YFSETQ. Trimming removed 5 bases from V and 2 bases from J, with 16 bases in between. This CDR3 is built from 15 residues. The CDR3 loop is CASRPTTSSNTEAFF. CDR3 nucleotides: TGCGCCAGCAGGCCAACAACGAGTTCCAACACTGAAGCTTTCTTT.

In its sample, this clone was seen once. The rearrangement links TRBV28 to TRBJ2-5, with 9 bases aligning to TRBD1. V was pared by 6 bases and J by 5 bases, with 10 bases of the junction left unmatched. Germline CDR1 reads MDHEN; CDR2 reads SYDVKM. The CDR3 consists of 15 residues. The CDR3 is CASRIRDRERETQYF. The CDR3 region has the DNA TGTGCCAGCAGGATCCGGGACAGGGAGCGGGAGACCCAGTACTTC.

V gene TRBV5-6 combines with J gene TRBJ2-7, with D perhaps matching TRBD2 (5 bases). Trimming removed 4 bases from V and 7 bases from J, with 27 bases in between. Germline V gene sequence: CDR1 SGHDT, CDR2 YYEEEE. The CDR3 totals 17 residues. The CDR3 nucleotides read TGTGCCAGCAGCCCGAGGGATCCTGGTTCTAGCCGTTTGGAGCAGTACTTC. It translates to CASSPRDPGSSRLEQYF.

In nucleotides, the CDR3 is TGTGCCAGCAGCGATACCGGGACTAGCGGGAACGAGCAGTACTTC. Residues: CASSDTGTSGNEQYF. This chain joins TRBV11-1 and TRBJ2-7; 13 positions match TRBD2. CDR3 length equals 15 residues. V dropped 5 bases and J dropped 5; count of bases not matched to a gene: 6. The germline V gene has CDR1 SGHAT and CDR2 FQDESV (reference sequence). Based on the CDR3 plus reference TRBV11-1 and TRBJ2-7, the full variable domain is EAEVAQSPRYKITEKSQAVAFWCDPISGHATLYWYRQILGQGPELLVQFQDESVVDDSQLPKDRFSAERLKGVDSTLKIQPAELGDSAMYLCASSDTGTSGNEQYFGPGTRLTVT.

The chain employs TRBV11-2 and TRBJ2-3; maybe TRBD2 (5 bases). The CDR3 length is 17 residues. Trimming pared 8 bases from V and 0 bases from J, leaving 21 bases between. The germline CDR1 and CDR2 sequences are SGHAT and FQNNGV. The CDR3 region has the DNA TGTGCCAGCCCAGCTAGCTCGAGCGGAGTTAGCACAGATACGCAGTATTTT. Encoded protein: CASPASSSGVSTDTQYF.

The CDR3 loop reads CASSLIIPIAERAYNEQFF. Here the CDR3 DNA reads TGTGCCAGCAGCTTAATTATCCCTATAGCGGAGAGGGCCTACAATGAGCAGTTCTTC. The chain has TRBV7-3 and TRBJ2-1, with D possibly matching TRBD2 (6 bases). Trimming shortened V by 1 base and J by 2 bases, and 21 bases separated the two germline ends. The germline V gene encodes CDR1 SGHTA and CDR2 FQGTGA. This CDR3 contains 19 residues.

The V call is TRBV28, the J call TRBJ1-1; the match to TRBD1 covers 7 bases. V lost 3 bases, J lost 4 bases, and 11 bases stayed unmatched. The CDR3 is made up of 16 amino acids. Per the germline V gene, CDR1 is MDHEN and CDR2 is SYDVKM. CDR3 region: CASSFVSWRQGTEAFF. The CDR3 DNA reads as TGTGCCAGCAGTTTCGTGTCCTGGCGACAGGGCACTGAAGCTTTCTTT.

The chain joins TRBV28 to TRBJ2-7, with 9 bases lining up with TRBD1. The V gene's germline CDR1 is MDHEN and CDR2 SYDVKM. The CDR3 length is 12 residues. V shed 5 bases and J 12 bases; nucleotides not matched to a gene: 8. The CDR3 is CASSKTGGEAYF. CDR3 DNA sequence: TGTGCCAGCAGTAAAACAGGGGGCGAGGCGTACTTC.

This chain joins TRBV5-6 and TRBJ2-7; TRBD1 is a possible D gene (5 bases). Germline V gene sequence: CDR1 SGHDT, CDR2 YYEEEE. Trimming took off 5 bases at V and 6 bases at J, with 15 bases between the two ends. CDR3 size: 13 residues. The CDR3 nucleotides are TGTGCCAGCAGTCCGCAGGGCAGGATCGAGCAGTACTTC. Protein: CASSPQGRIEQYF.

The rearrangement links TRBV29-1 to TRBJ2-5; D ambiguous. The end of the DNA is better explained by TRBJ2-7, so the J call may be wrong. The germline CDR1 and CDR2 sequences are SQVTM and ANQGSEA. The CDR3 has 12 residues. The CDR3 DNA reads TGCAGCGTTGCGGTTGGGCCCTACGAGCAGTACTTC. Amino acid sequence: CSVAVGPYEQYF.

The V call is TRBV28, the J call TRBJ1-5, with 7 bases fitting TRBD1. The CDR3 contains 14 residues. Germline assignment: CDR1 MDHEN and CDR2 SYDVKM. V shed 6 bases, J shed 5 bases, and the junction held 7 bases outside the gene matches. In DNA form, the CDR3 reads TGTGCCAGCAGCCCCGACAGGGAGTATCAGCCCCAGCATTTT. It codes for CASSPDREYQPQHF. Based on the CDR3 plus reference TRBV28 and TRBJ1-5, the full variable domain is DVKVTQSSRYLVKRTGEKVFLECVQDMDHENMFWYRQDPGLGLRLIYFSYDVKMKEKGDIPEGYSVSREKKERFSLILESASTNQTSMYLCASSPDREYQPQHFGDGTRLSIL.

In this sample, this clone turned up once. The chain recombines TRBV11-2 with TRBJ2-7, with unresolved D. Germline CDR1 is SGHAT and CDR2 is FQNNGV. The CDR3 length is 11 residues. Trimming left V 3 bases short and J 3 bases short, with 3 bases between. CDR3 DNA sequence: TGTGCCAGCAGCTTTCACTACGAGCAGTACTTC. Its translation is CASSFHYEQYF.

The V and J genes are TRBV5-1 and TRBJ1-4; D is ambiguous. From germline, CDR1 is SGHRS and CDR2 YFSETQ. V was cut by 0 bases and J by 4 bases, with 10 bases left in between. This CDR3 is 15 amino acids long. The CDR3 here is CASSLEAALNEKLFF. The CDR3 nucleotides are TGCGCCAGCAGCTTGGAGGCAGCTCTTAATGAAAAACTGTTTTTT.

The DNA of the CDR3 is TGCGCCAGCAGTGTAAGCGGGTCACAAGAGACCCAGTACTTC. This sequence encodes CASSVSGSQETQYF. The J gene is TRBJ2-5, the V gene TRBV10-1, with D possibly being TRBD2 (6 bases). Trimming left V 4 bases short and J 2 bases short, with 11 bases between. Germline CDR1 and CDR2: WNHNN and SYGVQD (reference sequence). The CDR3 length is 14 residues.

V gene TRBV10-1 combines with J gene TRBJ2-7; unclear D gene. Germline V gene data show CDR1 as WNHNN and CDR2 as SYGVQD (reference sequence). There are 13 residues in the CDR3. V was cut by 4 bases and J by 7 bases, with 14 bases left in between. In DNA, the CDR3 is TGCGCCAGCAGTGGTTGGGCCGCTGGAGAGCAGTACTTC. Protein sequence: CASSGWAAGEQYF.

The V gene is TRBV7-2, the J gene TRBJ2-7; D not resolved. V lost 5 bases and J lost 6, with 14 bases in between. Germline values: CDR1 SGHTA, CDR2 FQGNSA. The CDR3 spans 13 residues. CDR3 amino acids: CASSPLSKGEQYF. CDR3 nucleotide sequence: TGTGCCAGCAGCCCCCTCTCAAAAGGCGAGCAGTACTTC.

The rearrangement joins TRBV6-1 to TRBJ2-7; possible D gene TRBD1, 6 bases. Germline loops: CDR1 MNHNS, CDR2 SASEGT. This CDR3 comprises 14 residues. V gave up 7 bases and J gave up 2 bases, with 15 bases separating them. The CDR3 spells CASIYQTGPYEQYF. CDR3 nucleotides: TGTGCCAGCATTTACCAGACAGGACCCTACGAGCAGTACTTC.

The chain has TRBV4-3 and TRBJ1-3; TRBD1 might be the D (6 bases). The ends were cut back, 0 bases at V and 3 bases at J, with 12 bases in the middle. This CDR3 contains 16 residues. CDR1 LGHNA and CDR2 YSLEER come from the germline V gene. CDR3 sequence (DNA): TGCGCCAGCAGCCAAGAGCGGGGGGCGAGTGGAAACACCATATATTTT. Its protein product is CASSQERGASGNTIYF.

The rearrangement links TRBV4-3 to TRBJ2-1; TRBD1 might be the D (6 bases). Germline CDR1 reads LGHNA; CDR2 reads YSLEER. The ends were cut back, 1 base at V and 10 bases at J, with 11 bases in the middle. This CDR3 has 13 residues. CDR3 coding DNA: TGCGCCAGCAGCCAAGCAGGGGCCCGCGAGCAGTTCTTC. It is translated as CASSQAGAREQFF.

The rearrangement joins TRBV30 to TRBJ1-1, with 7 bases identical to TRBD1. The V segment lost 5 bases and the J segment 4 bases; nucleotides outside the gene matches: 4. This CDR3 has 12 amino acids. CDR1 is GTSNPN and CDR2 is SVGIG in the germline V gene (reference sequence). The CDR3 sequence is CAWSTGATEAFF. CDR3 sequence (DNA): TGTGCCTGGTCAACAGGGGCCACTGAAGCTTTCTTT.